This T cell receptor beta chain appears in the sequencing data of a study of shared T cell receptors in the human thymus. This table comes from immunoSEQ multiplex PCR, and its TCRdb copy is limited to in-frame clones, with some not included. The sample contains about 730,000 clones, around 85% of which appear only once. The CDR3 runs to 15 residues. Per the germline V gene, CDR1 is SGHDN and CDR2 is FVKESK. Trimming at V came to 3 bases and at J to 7 bases, leaving 9 bases not matched to a gene. The sample was also reused in another study, on human thymus T cells. That paper notes: Related research reported highly overlapping thymic repertoires among unrelated individuals.

Specimen: thymocytes. The chain joins TRBV14 to TRBJ1-3; 7 positions match TRBD1. The origin of this receptor is a girl less than two years old with a congenital heart defect. The chain's CDR3 is CASSQAQDRINTIYF. In DNA form, the CDR3 reads TGTGCCAGCAGCCAGGCACAGGACAGGATCAACACCATATATTTT.